This T cell receptor (beta chain) derives from a study of beta chain features in type 1 diabetes. Broader study findings: Shortening of TCRB CDR3s, moderate but significant, appeared in all four CD4+ subsets of Type 1 diabetes patients.

The investigators reverse transcribed all of the isolated RNA, so they sequenced expressed TCRB transcripts. TCRdb's copy holds only in-frame clones and misses some; the assay was immunoSEQ multiplex PCR. Here the sample spans about 160,000 clones, about a tenth being singletons. About this clone: Its cognate antigen is unknown.

The clonotype comes from a man aged 25 to 40 with type 1 diabetes. Sequenced sample: central memory CD4+ T cells from blood.

As DNA, the CDR3 is TGTGCCACCGCCTCTCGGGGGAGCGAGACCCAGTACTTC. It translates to CATASRGSETQYF. The V and J genes are TRBV15 and TRBJ2-5, with D perhaps matching TRBD2 (6 bases). V lost 8 bases and J 5 bases, leaving 15 bases between the germline ends. Germline V lookup: CDR1 LNHNV, CDR2 YYDKDF (reference sequence). This CDR3 is 13 amino acids long.